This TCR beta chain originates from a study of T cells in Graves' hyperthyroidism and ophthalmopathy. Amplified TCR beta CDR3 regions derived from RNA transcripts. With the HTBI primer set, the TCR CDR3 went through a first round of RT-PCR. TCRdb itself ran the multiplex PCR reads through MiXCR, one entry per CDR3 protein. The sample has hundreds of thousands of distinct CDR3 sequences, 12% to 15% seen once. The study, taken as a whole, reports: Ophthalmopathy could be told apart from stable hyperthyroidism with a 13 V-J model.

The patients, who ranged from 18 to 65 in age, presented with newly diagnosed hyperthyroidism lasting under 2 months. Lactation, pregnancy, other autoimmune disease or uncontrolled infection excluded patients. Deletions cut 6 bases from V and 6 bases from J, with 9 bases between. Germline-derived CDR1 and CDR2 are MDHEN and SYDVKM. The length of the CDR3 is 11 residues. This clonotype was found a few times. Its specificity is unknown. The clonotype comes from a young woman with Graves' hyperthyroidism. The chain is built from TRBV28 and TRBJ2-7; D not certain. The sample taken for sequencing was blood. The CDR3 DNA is TGTGCCAGCAGCATGCAGGCCGAGCAGTACTTC. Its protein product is CASSMQAEQYF.